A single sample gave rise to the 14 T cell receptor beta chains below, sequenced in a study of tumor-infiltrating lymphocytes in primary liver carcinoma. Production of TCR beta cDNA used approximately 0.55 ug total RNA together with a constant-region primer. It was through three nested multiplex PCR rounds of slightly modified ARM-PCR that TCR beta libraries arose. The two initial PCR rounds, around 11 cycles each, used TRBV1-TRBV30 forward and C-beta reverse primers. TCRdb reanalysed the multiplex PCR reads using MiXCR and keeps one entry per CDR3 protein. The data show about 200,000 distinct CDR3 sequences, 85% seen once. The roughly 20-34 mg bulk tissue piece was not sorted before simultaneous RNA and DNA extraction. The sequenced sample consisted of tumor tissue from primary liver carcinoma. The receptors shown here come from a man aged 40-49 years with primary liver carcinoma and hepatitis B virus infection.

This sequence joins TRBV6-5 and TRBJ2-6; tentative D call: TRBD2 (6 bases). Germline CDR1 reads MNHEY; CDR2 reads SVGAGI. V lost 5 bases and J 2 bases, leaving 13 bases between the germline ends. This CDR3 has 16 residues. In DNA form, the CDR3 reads TGTGCCAGCAGTAATGTGGGAGGCCCTGGGGCCAACGTCCTGACTTTC. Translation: CASSNVGGPGANVLTF.

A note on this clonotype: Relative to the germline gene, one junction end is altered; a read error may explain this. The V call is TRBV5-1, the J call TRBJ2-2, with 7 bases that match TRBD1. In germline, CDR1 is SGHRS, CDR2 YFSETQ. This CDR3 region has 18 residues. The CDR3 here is CASSQLPQGIGGTWELFF. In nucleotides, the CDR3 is TGCGCCAGTAGCCAACTCCCCCAAGGGATAGGGGGCACCTGGGAGCTGTTTTTT.

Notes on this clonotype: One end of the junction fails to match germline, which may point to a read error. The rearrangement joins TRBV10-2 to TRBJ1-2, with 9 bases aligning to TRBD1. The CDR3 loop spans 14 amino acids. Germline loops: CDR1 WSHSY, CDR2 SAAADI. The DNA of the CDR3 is TGCGGCAGCAGTGGACAGGGGCTGATGAGTGGCTACACTTTC. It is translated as CGSSGQGLMSGYTF.

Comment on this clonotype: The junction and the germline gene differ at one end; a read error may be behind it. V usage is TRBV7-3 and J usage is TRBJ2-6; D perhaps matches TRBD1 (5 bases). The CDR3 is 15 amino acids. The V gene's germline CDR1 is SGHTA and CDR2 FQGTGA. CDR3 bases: TGTGCCAGCAGCTTCCCAGGGTCTGAGGCCAACGTCCTGACTTTC. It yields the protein CASSFPGSEANVLTF. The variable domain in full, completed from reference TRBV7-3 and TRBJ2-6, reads GAGVSQTPSNKVTEKGKYVELRCDPISGHTALYWYRQSLGQGPEFLIYFQGTGAADDSGLPNDRFFAVRPEGSVSTLKIQRTERGDSAVYLCASSFPGSEANVLTFGAGSRLTVL.

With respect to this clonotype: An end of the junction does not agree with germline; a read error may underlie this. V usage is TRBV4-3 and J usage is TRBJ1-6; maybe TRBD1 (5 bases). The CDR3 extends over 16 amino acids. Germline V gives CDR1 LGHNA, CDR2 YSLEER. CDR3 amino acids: CASSSWYRGRNSLLHF. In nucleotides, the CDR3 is TGCGCCAGCAGCTCCTGGTATAGGGGAAGGAATTCACTCCTCCACTTT.

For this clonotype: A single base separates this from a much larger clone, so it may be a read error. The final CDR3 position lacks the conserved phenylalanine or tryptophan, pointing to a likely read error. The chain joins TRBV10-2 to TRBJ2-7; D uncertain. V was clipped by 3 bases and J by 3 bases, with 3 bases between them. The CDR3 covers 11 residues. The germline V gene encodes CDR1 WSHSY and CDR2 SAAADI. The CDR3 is CASSENYEQYL. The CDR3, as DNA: TGCGCCAGCAGTGAAAACTACGAGCAGTACCTC.

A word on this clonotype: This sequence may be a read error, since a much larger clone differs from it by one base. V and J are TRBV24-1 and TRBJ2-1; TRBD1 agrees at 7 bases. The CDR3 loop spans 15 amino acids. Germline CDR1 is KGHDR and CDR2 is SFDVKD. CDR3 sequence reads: CTTSDSGRGYDEQFF. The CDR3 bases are TGTACCACCAGTGATTCGGGCAGGGGGTACGATGAGCAGTTCTTC.

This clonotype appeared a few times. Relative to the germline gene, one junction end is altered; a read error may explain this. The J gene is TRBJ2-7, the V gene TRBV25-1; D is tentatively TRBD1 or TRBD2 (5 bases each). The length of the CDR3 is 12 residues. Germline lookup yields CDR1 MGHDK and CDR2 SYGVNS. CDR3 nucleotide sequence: TGTGTCAGCAGCTCGGGGCGATACGAGCAGTACTTC. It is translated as CVSSSGRYEQYF.

CDR3: CSSNLGTVNTEAFF. CDR3 in DNA: TGTAGCAGCAACCTTGGGACAGTGAACACTGAAGCTTTCTTT. The chain carries TRBV28 and TRBJ1-1, with TRBD1 matching over 7 bases. CDR3 size: 14 residues. Per the germline V gene, CDR1 is MDHEN and CDR2 is SYDVKM.

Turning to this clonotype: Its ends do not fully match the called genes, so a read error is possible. This CDR3 reads CGSSFGFSYEQYF. Written as DNA, the CDR3 is TGTGGCAGCAGCTTCGGATTCTCCTACGAGCAGTACTTC. The chain links TRBV5-5 to TRBJ2-7; no firm D call. In germline, CDR1 is SGHKS, CDR2 YYEKEE (reference sequence). The CDR3 runs to 13 residues.

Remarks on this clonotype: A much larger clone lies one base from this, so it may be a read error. CDR3 region: CASSSHGAGKNIQYF. The CDR3, as DNA: TGTGCCAGCAGTTCTCATGGGGCGGGAAAAAACATTCAGTACTTC. The chain carries TRBV28 and TRBJ2-4; possibly TRBD2 for D (6 bases). With 4 bases removed from V and 4 bases from J, the gap between germline ends came to 14 bases. The CDR3 runs 15 residues. The germline V gene has CDR1 MDHEN and CDR2 SYDVKM.

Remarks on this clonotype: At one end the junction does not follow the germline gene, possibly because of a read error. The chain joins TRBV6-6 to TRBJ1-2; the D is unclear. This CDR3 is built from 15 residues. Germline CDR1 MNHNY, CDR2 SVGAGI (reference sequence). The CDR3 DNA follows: TGTGTCAGCAGTCGTGGAATGGGCACTCAGTATGGTTACGCCTTC. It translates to CVSSRGMGTQYGYAF.

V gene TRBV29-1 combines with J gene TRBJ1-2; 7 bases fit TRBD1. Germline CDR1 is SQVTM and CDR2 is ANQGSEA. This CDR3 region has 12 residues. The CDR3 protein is CTVMTGRKGYTF. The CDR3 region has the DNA TGCACCGTCATGACAGGGAGGAAGGGCTACACCTTC.

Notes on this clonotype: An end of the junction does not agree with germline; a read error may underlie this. The CDR3 region is CASSSQYGNTQYF. The CDR3 coding sequence is TGTGCCAGCAGCTCCCAGTATGGAAATACCCAGTATTTT. The rearrangement links TRBV7-3 to TRBJ2-3; D remains ambiguous. The V gene's germline CDR1 is SGHTA and CDR2 FQGTGA. The CDR3 is 13 residues long.